A single TCR beta chain is shown here with its context. TCRdb fed the PCR reads into MiXCR, producing one record per CDR3 protein. The sample holds some 33,000 distinct CDR3 sequences, more than 35% seen once. Germline values: CDR1 MDHEN, CDR2 SYDVKM. The CDR3 sequence is 14 residues long. After removal of 6 bases from V and 7 bases from J, the junction contained 9 bases not matched to a gene. Specified time point: late sampling 161 to 241 days after vaccination in three convalescent patients. This record belongs to a study of vaccination and CD4 T cells after COVID-19. Overall study context: In the convalescent cohort, there were six males and four females, two of them Hispanic. Day 14 and days 161 to 241 post-vaccination were the time points at which three convalescent patients were sampled.

The chain combines TRBV28 with TRBJ2-3; TRBD2 matches 8 bases. Here the sequenced sample was CD4+ T cells from blood, taken about 7 months after SARS-CoV-2 vaccination. This receptor was identified in a human donor who had recovered from COVID-19. CDR3: CASRPSGSRHTQYF. The CDR3 nucleotides are TGTGCCAGCAGACCAAGCGGGAGTCGGCATACGCAGTATTTT.